The source of this T cell receptor (beta chain) is a study of cytomegalovirus exposure and HLA in healthy donors. Broader study findings: Investigators reported 164 TCR beta chains as tied to cytomegalovirus. A prior analysis recorded that most TCR beta V segments were productive about 90% or about 30% of the time.

PCR amplification relied on 60 Vbeta primers (plus 13 Jbeta primers). TCRdb keeps only in-frame clones here, not all; method: immunoSEQ multiplex PCR. There are about 140,000 clones in the sample; approximately 63% occur only once, and approximately 2.3% lies in the top ten. Per germline, CDR1 MNHNS and CDR2 SASEGT. The CDR3 loop spans 13 amino acids. V trimming: 7 bases; J trimming: 7 bases; junction bases outside the gene matches: 7. The table lists this clone with a few counts. What it recognizes is unknown. This clonotype originated in a woman aged 55-69 years in good health and CMV-seropositive. Sequenced sample: PBMCs. The chain combines TRBV6-1 with TRBJ1-2, with TRBD1 identical over 9 bases. The CDR3 loop reads CASTPDRGGGYTF. CDR3 DNA sequence: TGTGCCAGCACCCCGGACAGGGGAGGTGGCTACACCTTC.